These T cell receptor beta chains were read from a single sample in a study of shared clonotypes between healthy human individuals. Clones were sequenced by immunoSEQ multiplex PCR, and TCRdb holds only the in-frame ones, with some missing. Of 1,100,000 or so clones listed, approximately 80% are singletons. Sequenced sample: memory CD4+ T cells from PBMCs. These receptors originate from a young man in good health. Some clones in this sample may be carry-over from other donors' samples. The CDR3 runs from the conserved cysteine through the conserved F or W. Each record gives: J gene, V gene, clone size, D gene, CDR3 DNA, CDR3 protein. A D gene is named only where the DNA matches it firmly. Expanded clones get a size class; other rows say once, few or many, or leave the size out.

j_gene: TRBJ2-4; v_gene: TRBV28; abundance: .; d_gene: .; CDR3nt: TGTGCCAGCAGTAAGGGGTTCGCGAAAAACATTCAGTACTTC; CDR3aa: CASSKGFAKNIQYF
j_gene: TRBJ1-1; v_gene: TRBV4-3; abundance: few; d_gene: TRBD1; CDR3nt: TGCGCCAGCAGCCAAGAAAGTCACAGGGGGTCCCAAGCTTTCTTT; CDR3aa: CASSQESHRGSQAFF
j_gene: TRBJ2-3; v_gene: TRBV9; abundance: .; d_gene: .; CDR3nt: TGTGCCAGCAGCGTCTGGTCGAGGGAAGATACGCAGTATTTT; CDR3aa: CASSVWSREDTQYF
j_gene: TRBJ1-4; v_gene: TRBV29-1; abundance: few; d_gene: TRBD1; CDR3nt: TGCAGCGTTGCAGGGGGCAAGGCTAATGAAAAACTGTTTTTT; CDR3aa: CSVAGGKANEKLFF
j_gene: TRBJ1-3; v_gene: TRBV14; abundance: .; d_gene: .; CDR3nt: TGTGCCAGCGCACCAAGGCCGACGGGAGTGGGGAACACCATATATTTT; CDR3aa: CASAPRPTGVGNTIYF
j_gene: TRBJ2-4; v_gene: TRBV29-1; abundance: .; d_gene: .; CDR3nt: TGCAGCGTTGGGCATGGGGACATTCAGTACTTC; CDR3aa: CSVGHGDIQYF
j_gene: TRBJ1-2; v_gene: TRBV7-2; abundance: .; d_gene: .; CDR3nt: TGTGCCAGCAGCTTACAAACCGGATACTATGGCTACACCTTC; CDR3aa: CASSLQTGYYGYTF
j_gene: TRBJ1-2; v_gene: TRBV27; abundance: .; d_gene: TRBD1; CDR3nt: TGTGCCAGCAGAGGACAGGGCCTCTCCTATGGCTACACCTTC; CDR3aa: CASRGQGLSYGYTF
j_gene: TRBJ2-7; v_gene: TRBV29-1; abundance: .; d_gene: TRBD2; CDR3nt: TGCAGCGGGTCCTTGGACACGGGAGGGAGGGAGCAGTACTTC; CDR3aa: CSGSLDTGGREQYF
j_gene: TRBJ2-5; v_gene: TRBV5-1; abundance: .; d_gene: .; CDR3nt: TGCGCCAGCAGCTTGTATTCAGAAGAGACCCAGTACTTC; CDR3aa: CASSLYSEETQYF
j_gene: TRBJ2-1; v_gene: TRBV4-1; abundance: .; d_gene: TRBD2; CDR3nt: TGCGCCAGCAGCCAACCGCCAGCGGGAGCCGGGCAGTTCTTC; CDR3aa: CASSQPPAGAGQFF
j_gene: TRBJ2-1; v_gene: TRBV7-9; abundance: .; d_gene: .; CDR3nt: TGTGCCAGCAGCTTAGGGGCCGGGGGCAACAATGAGCAGTTCTTC; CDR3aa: CASSLGAGGNNEQFF
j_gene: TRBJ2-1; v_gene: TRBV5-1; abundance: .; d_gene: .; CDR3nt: TGCGCCAGCAGCACGACGGCGGGAAACAATGAGCAGTTCTTC; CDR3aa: CASSTTAGNNEQFF
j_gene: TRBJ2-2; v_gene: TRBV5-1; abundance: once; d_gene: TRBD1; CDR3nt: TGCGCCAGCAGCCTACAGGGGGCGAAAACCGGGGAGCTGTTTTTT; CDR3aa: CASSLQGAKTGELFF
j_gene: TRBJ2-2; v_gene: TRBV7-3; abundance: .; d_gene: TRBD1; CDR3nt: TGTGCCAGCAGCCCAAGGGGGCGGACATCGGTCGGGGAGCTGTTTTTT; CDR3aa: CASSPRGRTSVGELFF
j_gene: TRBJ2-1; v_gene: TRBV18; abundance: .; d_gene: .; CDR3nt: TGTGCCAGCTCACCACCCGGTGGCTCCTACAATGAGCAGTTCTTC; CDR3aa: CASSPPGGSYNEQFF
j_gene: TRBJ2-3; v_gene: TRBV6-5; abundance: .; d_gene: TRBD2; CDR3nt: TGTGCCAGCAGCTCCCGGGGGGAGGACACAGATACGCAGTATTTT; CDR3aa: CASSSRGEDTDTQYF
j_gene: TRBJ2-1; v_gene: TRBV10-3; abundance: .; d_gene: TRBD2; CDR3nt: TGTGCCATCAGCGACCCCGGGACTAGCGGCTACAATGAGCAGTTCTTC; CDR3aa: CAISDPGTSGYNEQFF
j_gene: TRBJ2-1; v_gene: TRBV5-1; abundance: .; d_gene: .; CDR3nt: TGCGCCAGCAGCTTGTTGGCAGGGAGTCGAGATGAGCAGTTCTTC; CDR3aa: CASSLLAGSRDEQFF
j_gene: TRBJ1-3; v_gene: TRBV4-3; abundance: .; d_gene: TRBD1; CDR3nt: TGCGCCAGCAGCCAGGACCTGACCAGCGACAGGGCAGGAAACACCATATATTTT; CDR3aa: CASSQDLTSDRAGNTIYF
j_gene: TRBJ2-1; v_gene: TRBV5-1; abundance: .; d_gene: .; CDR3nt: TGCGCCAGCAGCTTGGGGAGCGGCTACAATGAGCAGTTCTTC; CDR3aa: CASSLGSGYNEQFF
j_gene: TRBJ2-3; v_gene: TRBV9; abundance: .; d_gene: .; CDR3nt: TGTGCCAGCAGCGTAGCGCTCCATTCCCGGCAGTATTTT; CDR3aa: CASSVALHSRQYF
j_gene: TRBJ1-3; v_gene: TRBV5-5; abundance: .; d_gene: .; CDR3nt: TGTGCCAGCAGCTTGGTCCAGGGGGGAAACACCATATATTTT; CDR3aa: CASSLVQGGNTIYF
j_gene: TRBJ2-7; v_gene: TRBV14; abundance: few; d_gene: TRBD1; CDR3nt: TGTGCCAGCAGCCCCGGGACAGGGAGATGGGAGCAGTACTTC; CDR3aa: CASSPGTGRWEQYF
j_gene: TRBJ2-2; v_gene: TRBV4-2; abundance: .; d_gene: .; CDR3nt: TGTGCCAGCAGCCAAGTGGGTCTAGGGACCGGGGAGCTGTTTTTT; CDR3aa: CASSQVGLGTGELFF
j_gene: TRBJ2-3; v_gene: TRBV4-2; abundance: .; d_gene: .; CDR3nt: TGTGCCAGCAGCCAAGATGGGAGCACAGATACGCAGTATTTT; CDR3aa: CASSQDGSTDTQYF
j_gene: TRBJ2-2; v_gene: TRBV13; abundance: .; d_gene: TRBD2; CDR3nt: TGTGCCAGCAGCTCGCTTAAGGTAGCGGGGTCCACCGGGGAGCTGTTTTTT; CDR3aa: CASSSLKVAGSTGELFF